This T cell receptor (beta chain) is from a study of shared clonotypes between healthy human individuals. Comments on this clone: The same CDR3 can be traced to other DNA sequences in this sample.

This table comes from immunoSEQ multiplex PCR, and its TCRdb copy is limited to in-frame clones, with some not included. The sample has about 2 million clones, around 96% seen once. CDR1 is MNHEY, CDR2 SMNVEV, per germline (reference sequence). V lost 4 bases and J 2 bases, leaving 9 bases between the germline ends. CDR3 length: 14 amino acids. CD45RO-negative cells were positively selected for CCR7, leaving out terminally differentiated effector memory CD45RA+ cells. The sequencing sample was made of naive CD8+ T cells sorted from blood. The sequence came from a man younger than 35 in good health. The V and J genes are TRBV27 and TRBJ1-5; no clear D. As DNA, the CDR3 is TGTGCCAGCAGTTCCGTAGGTGGCAATCAGCCCCAGCATTTT. Translating it yields CASSSVGGNQPQHF.